This T cell receptor (beta chain) was sequenced in a study of CDR3 diversity in severe acne. TCRdb itself ran the PCR reads through MiXCR, one entry per CDR3 protein. The profile shows about 84,000 distinct CDR3 sequences, around 53% of them singletons. The CDR3 length is 17 residues. Trimming took 6 bases from V and 6 from J; bases not matched to a gene: 16. Per germline, CDR1 MGHDK and CDR2 SYGVNS. This clonotype is labeled medium-sized. The receptor's source is a male donor in good health, without acne. The chain is built from TRBV25-1 and TRBJ2-3; 9 nucleotides align to TRBD2. The sequencing sample was made of blood. CDR3 protein: CASSQSHAGGLRDTQYF. In DNA, the CDR3 is TGTGCCAGCAGCCAATCTCACGCGGGAGGGCTCAGGGATACGCAGTATTTT.